The clone carrying this T cell receptor (beta chain) was counted only a few times. The antigen remains undetermined. These data originate in a study of T cells in Graves' hyperthyroidism and ophthalmopathy. Study-level points and caveats: In validation, the model predicted ophthalmopathy. These predictions came a median roughly 7.1 months before onset.

Amplification targeted TCR beta CDR3 regions from RNA transcripts. First-round RT-PCR with HTBI primers amplified the TCR CDR3 region. TCRdb re-derived calls from the multiplex PCR reads in MiXCR, one entry per CDR3 protein. Among more than 600,000 distinct CDR3 sequences listed, around 17% were seen once. Hyperthyroidism had been newly diagnosed in patients aged 18 to 65, and its duration was under 2 months. Around 10 ml of fresh peripheral blood supplied the PBMCs. V lost 3 bases and J lost 4, with 12 bases in between. This CDR3 is 14 amino acids long. Per the germline V gene, CDR1 is SGHRS and CDR2 is YFSETQ.

The sequence derives from a man between 18 and 35 years old with Graves' hyperthyroidism. The sequenced material came from blood. This chain links TRBV5-1 with TRBJ2-3; tentative D call: TRBD1 (5 bases). This chain's CDR3 is CASSSLDSSDTQYF. The CDR3 nucleotides are TGCGCCAGCAGCTCTCTAGACAGTTCAGATACGCAGTATTTT.